Following are 26 T cell receptor beta chains from one sample sequenced in a study of technical replicates of blood from several donors. This table comes from immunoSEQ multiplex PCR, and its TCRdb copy is limited to in-frame clones, with some not included. Of more than 65,000 clones listed, about 97% are singletons. Sequenced sample: T cells isolated from PBMCs. The source is a human donor in good health.

This chain links TRBV6-5 with TRBJ1-2; no clear D. Per germline, CDR1 MNHEY and CDR2 SVGAGI. Trimming took off 3 bases at V and 4 bases at J, with 9 bases between the two ends. There are 13 residues in the CDR3. The CDR3 is CASSYNSLYGYTF. The CDR3 DNA is TGTGCCAGCAGTTATAACAGCCTCTATGGCTACACCTTC.

This chain connects TRBV7-9 to TRBJ1-1; tentatively, D is TRBD1 (5 bases). The CDR3 has 13 amino acids. The V end was cut by 3 bases, the J end by 4 bases, with 9 bases between. Per germline, CDR1 SEHNR and CDR2 FQNEAQ (reference sequence). The DNA of the CDR3 is TGTGCCAGCAGCTTTCCAGGGCTCACTGAAGCTTTCTTT. Its translation: CASSFPGLTEAFF.

This chain joins TRBV5-5 and TRBJ1-5, with TRBD1 matching 7 bases. V shed 4 bases, J shed 4 bases, and the junction held 5 bases outside the gene matches. The CDR3 is 14 amino acids. Germline CDR1 SGHKS, CDR2 YYEKEE (reference sequence). In nucleotides, the CDR3 is TGTGCCAGCAGCGCGGGACAGCCAAATCAGCCCCAGCATTTT. Amino acid sequence: CASSAGQPNQPQHF.

The chain is built from TRBV7-2 and TRBJ2-1; D is perhaps TRBD1 (6 bases). Germline V gene data show CDR1 as SGHTA and CDR2 as FQGNSA. CDR3 size: 15 residues. V shed 2 bases and J shed 6 bases, with 14 bases lying between them. CDR3: CASSLMGQFTNEQFF. In DNA form, the CDR3 reads TGTGCCAGCAGCTTAATGGGACAATTCACCAATGAGCAGTTCTTC.

This rearrangement joins TRBV19 to TRBJ2-1; 7 nucleotides align to TRBD1. The CDR3 has 14 residues. Losses at the gene ends were 3 bases for V and 3 bases for J; bases not matched to a gene: 2. The germline gives CDR1 LNHDA, CDR2 SQIVND (reference sequence). Written as DNA, the CDR3 is TGTGCCAGTAGTATTGGACAGGACTACAATGAGCAGTTCTTC. This codes for CASSIGQDYNEQFF.

The V gene is TRBV10-2, the J gene TRBJ2-3; 9 bases fit TRBD2. The V gene's germline CDR1 is WSHSY and CDR2 SAAADI. The CDR3 is made up of 16 amino acids. V lost 2 bases and J lost 4; bases outside the gene matches: 7. DNA for the CDR3: TGCGCCAGCAGTGAGGTAGCGGGAGAGAGGGCAGATACGCAGTATTTT. Translation: CASSEVAGERADTQYF.

The rearrangement uses TRBV30 and TRBJ2-2; no reliable D call. The CDR3 runs to 15 residues. Germline V gene data show CDR1 as GTSNPN and CDR2 as SVGIG (reference sequence). Trimming took off 2 bases at V and 7 bases at J, with 17 bases between the two ends. The CDR3 loop is CAWSIGRLKDGELFF. CDR3 sequence (DNA): TGTGCCTGGAGTATCGGCAGGCTTAAGGACGGGGAGCTGTTTTTT. The variable domain in full, with the rest retrieved from reference TRBV30 and TRBJ2-2, is SQTIHQWPATLVQPVGSPLSLECTVEGTSNPNLYWYRQAAGRGLQLLFYSVGIGQISSEVPQNLSASRPQDRQFILSSKKLLLSDSGFYLCAWSIGRLKDGELFFGEGSRLTVL.

The chain uses TRBV6-5 and TRBJ2-7, with TRBD1 matching over 10 bases. Germline-derived CDR1 and CDR2 are MNHEY and SVGAGI. The CDR3 spans 16 residues. V shed 0 bases, J shed 3 bases, and the junction held 5 bases outside the gene matches. This chain's CDR3 is CASSYSRTGGFYEQYF. CDR3 in DNA: TGTGCCAGCAGTTACTCCAGGACAGGGGGATTCTACGAGCAGTACTTC.

The V gene is TRBV9, the J gene TRBJ1-2, with 9 bases aligning to TRBD1. The CDR3 runs to 16 residues. V gave up 0 bases and J gave up 8 bases; unmatched junction bases: 11. The germline V gene has CDR1 SGDLS and CDR2 YYNGEE. The CDR3: CASSVVRDRDKEGYTF. DNA for the CDR3: TGTGCCAGCAGCGTAGTTCGGGACAGGGACAAAGAAGGCTACACCTTC. Together with reference TRBV9 and TRBJ1-2, the CDR3 gives the full variable domain: DSGVTQTPKHLITATGQRVTLRCSPRSGDLSVYWYQQSLDQGLQFLIQYYNGEERAKGNILERFSAQQFPDLHSELNLSSLELGDSALYFCASSVVRDRDKEGYTFGSGTRLTVV.

V and J are TRBV9 and TRBJ2-1; 7 nucleotides line up with TRBD1. The CDR3 is 15 amino acids. The V and J ends lost 5 bases and 4 bases, in that order; junction bases with no gene match: 9. CDR1 is SGDLS, CDR2 YYNGEE, per germline. CDR3: CASSRTRDRYNEQFF. Written as DNA, the CDR3 is TGTGCCAGCAGTCGGACTCGGGACAGATACAATGAGCAGTTCTTC.

The rearrangement joins TRBV25-1 to TRBJ1-2; D remains ambiguous. The CDR3 extends over 13 amino acids. Germline V gives CDR1 MGHDK, CDR2 SYGVNS. Trimming cost V 3 bases and J 8 bases, with 13 bases left between them. CDR3 region: CASSERSFNGYTF. In nucleotides, the CDR3 is TGTGCCAGCAGTGAGAGGAGCTTTAACGGCTACACCTTC.

This chain uses TRBV27 with TRBJ2-1; 9 positions match TRBD2. Germline CDR1 and CDR2: MNHEY and SMNVEV (reference sequence). This CDR3 is built from 16 residues. V dropped 6 bases and J dropped 5; count of bases not matched to a gene: 11. CDR3 in amino acids: CASRIKEREVNNEQFF. The CDR3 DNA sequence: TGTGCCAGCAGGATCAAGGAGCGGGAGGTCAACAATGAGCAGTTCTTC.

The chain has TRBV29-1 and TRBJ2-4, with D possibly TRBD1 on 6 matching bases. Germline V lookup: CDR1 SQVTM, CDR2 ANQGSEA. Trimming left V 2 bases short and J 4 bases short, with 9 bases between. This CDR3 is built from 13 residues. The CDR3 region is CSVEYREKNIQYF. The CDR3 DNA sequence: TGCAGCGTTGAATACAGGGAAAAAAACATTCAGTACTTC.

The chain uses TRBV7-9 and TRBJ2-7, with TRBD1 matching 7 bases. CDR3 size: 13 residues. Per germline, CDR1 SEHNR and CDR2 FQNEAQ (reference sequence). J lost 3 bases, V lost 5 bases, and 4 bases had no gene match. The CDR3 loop is CASSPPGGYEQYF. Here the CDR3 DNA reads TGTGCCAGCAGCCCCCCAGGGGGCTACGAGCAGTACTTC. The whole variable domain, remainder taken from reference TRBV7-9 and TRBJ2-7, is DTGVSQNPRHKITKRGQNVTFRCDPISEHNRLYWYRQTLGQGPEFLTYFQNEAQLEKSRLLSDRFSAERPKGSFSTLEIQRTEQGDSAMYLCASSPPGGYEQYFGPGTRLTVT.

This sequence joins TRBV2 and TRBJ2-6; a possible D gene is TRBD2 (5 bases). CDR1 SNHLY and CDR2 FYNNEI come from the germline V gene. The V end was cut by 8 bases, the J end by 0 bases, with 8 bases between. This CDR3 spans 14 amino acids. CDR3 sequence reads: CASGETSGANVLTF. The CDR3 bases are TGTGCCAGCGGGGAGACCTCTGGGGCCAACGTCCTGACTTTC.

The chain is built from TRBV9 and TRBJ2-2, with 10 bases aligning to TRBD2. Per germline, CDR1 SGDLS and CDR2 YYNGEE. This CDR3 is built from 17 residues. Losses at the gene ends were 0 bases for V and 4 bases for J; bases not matched to a gene: 6. The CDR3 loop reads CASSVDGAGGPTGELFF. CDR3 DNA: TGTGCCAGCAGCGTAGACGGAGCGGGAGGGCCCACCGGGGAGCTGTTTTTT.

This sequence joins TRBV27 and TRBJ2-7; no firm D call. Deletions cut 6 bases from V and 3 bases from J, with 6 bases between. This CDR3 contains 11 residues. Per the germline V gene, CDR1 is MNHEY and CDR2 is SMNVEV (reference sequence). CDR3 nucleotide sequence: TGTGCCAGCAGCTCAGACTACGAGCAGTACTTC. It codes for CASSSDYEQYF.

The chain uses TRBV5-1 and TRBJ2-3; 9 bases align to TRBD2. The germline CDR1 and CDR2 sequences are SGHRS and YFSETQ. The CDR3 is made up of 17 amino acids. V was clipped by 1 base and J by 2 bases; unmatched bases: 8. The CDR3 DNA is TGCGCCAGCAGCTTGCGGGGTAGCGGGAGACCCACAGATACGCAGTATTTT. Translated: CASSLRGSGRPTDTQYF.

The chain combines TRBV7-3 with TRBJ2-1; 9 bases are shared with TRBD2. CDR3 length: 15 amino acids. The germline V gene has CDR1 SGHTA and CDR2 FQGTGA. The ends lost 2 bases at V and 7 bases at J; junction bases unmatched: 6. The CDR3 DNA sequence: TGTGCCAGCAGCTTAGATGGCGGGAGGGTTAATGAGCAGTTCTTC. This encodes CASSLDGGRVNEQFF.

V and J are TRBV18 and TRBJ1-2, with 7 bases identical to TRBD1. The length of the CDR3 is 14 residues. V lost 2 bases to trimming and J lost 7 bases; unmatched junction nucleotides: 7. CDR1 KGHSH and CDR2 LQKENI come from the germline V gene. CDR3 DNA sequence: TGTGCCAGCTCACCAGAGGGGGCGCGTATTGGCTACACCTTC. Its protein is CASSPEGARIGYTF.

This clone was detected a few times. This chain links TRBV6-5 with TRBJ2-7; D might be TRBD1 (5 bases). The CDR3 loop spans 13 amino acids. CDR1 and CDR2 (germline): MNHEY, SVGAGI. Between the trimmed V and J ends, which lost 0 bases and 3 bases, there was a span of 6 bases. CDR3 nucleotide sequence: TGTGCCAGCAGTTACTCAGGGGTCTACGAGCAGTACTTC. Translating gives CASSYSGVYEQYF.

The chain joins TRBV13 to TRBJ2-2; 7 bases map to TRBD1. The germline V gene has CDR1 PRHDT and CDR2 FYEKMQ (reference sequence). The CDR3 is 15 residues long. J lost 1 base, V lost 4 bases, and 3 bases had no gene match. The DNA for the CDR3 is TGTGCCAGCAGCTGGGGACAGTTGAACACCGGGGAGCTGTTTTTT. Its protein is CASSWGQLNTGELFF. The variable domain in full, completed from reference TRBV13 and TRBJ2-2, reads AAGVIQSPRHLIKEKRETATLKCYPIPRHDTVYWYQQGPGQDPQFLISFYEKMQSDKGSIPDRFSAQQFSDYHSELNMSSLELGDSALYFCASSWGQLNTGELFFGEGSRLTVL.

The gene calls are TRBV30 and TRBJ1-6, with TRBD1 as a possible D gene (6 bases). The germline V gene encodes CDR1 GTSNPN and CDR2 SVGIG (reference sequence). Trimming pared 3 bases from V and 7 bases from J, leaving 10 bases between. This CDR3 is 13 amino acids long. The CDR3 region has the DNA TGTGCCTGGAGCGCAGGGGAGAATTCACCCCTCCACTTT. Protein: CAWSAGENSPLHF.

The V and J genes are TRBV9 and TRBJ2-3; no definite D call. CDR1 is SGDLS and CDR2 is YYNGEE in the germline V gene. Trimming cost V 0 bases and J 4 bases, with 6 bases left between them. The CDR3 loop spans 13 amino acids. CDR3 in DNA: TGTGCCAGCAGCGTAGTGTATCCAGATACGCAGTATTTT. Translated: CASSVVYPDTQYF.

The V gene is TRBV2, the J gene TRBJ2-2; D call uncertain. This CDR3 has 13 amino acids. Germline lookup yields CDR1 SNHLY and CDR2 FYNNEI. With 6 bases removed from V and 5 bases from J, the gap between germline ends came to 10 bases. CDR3 sequence reads: CASRPFATGELFF. The CDR3 bases are TGTGCCAGCAGGCCCTTTGCGACCGGGGAGCTGTTTTTT.

The chain carries TRBV6-1 and TRBJ1-1; D is undetermined. CDR3 length equals 13 residues. The germline gives CDR1 MNHNS, CDR2 SASEGT. V lost 2 bases to trimming and J lost 11 bases, with 15 bases between them. In DNA, the CDR3 is TGTGCCAGCAGTGAATTGCTCGCGTACAGCGCTTTCTTT. It specifies CASSELLAYSAFF.